This T cell receptor (beta chain) emerged from a study of cytomegalovirus exposure and HLA in healthy donors. Overall study results and limits: Sequence variants that were highly shared formed a cluster that was likely a sequencing artifact. Productive rates of about 87% or about 30% were seen for most TCR beta V segments in an earlier analysis.

This clone was detected only once. The antigen remains unidentified. CDR3 length: 15 amino acids. Trimming pared 1 base from V and 0 bases from J, leaving 8 bases between. The germline V gene has CDR1 SGHNT and CDR2 YENEEA. Vbeta (60) and Jbeta (13) primers were used in the PCR. The protocol was immunoSEQ multiplex PCR, while the TCRdb copy is restricted to in-frame clones and leaves out a portion. The sample has 130,000 to 150,000 clones; about 82% are singletons. The chain links TRBV11-3 to TRBJ2-3; perhaps TRBD2 as D (5 bases). The sequence was collected from a woman aged 40 to 49 in good health and CMV-seropositive. The sample comprised PBMCs. The CDR3 nucleotides read TGTGCCAGCAGCTTAGGAGGCGGGAGCACAGATACGCAGTATTTT. It specifies CASSLGGGSTDTQYF.